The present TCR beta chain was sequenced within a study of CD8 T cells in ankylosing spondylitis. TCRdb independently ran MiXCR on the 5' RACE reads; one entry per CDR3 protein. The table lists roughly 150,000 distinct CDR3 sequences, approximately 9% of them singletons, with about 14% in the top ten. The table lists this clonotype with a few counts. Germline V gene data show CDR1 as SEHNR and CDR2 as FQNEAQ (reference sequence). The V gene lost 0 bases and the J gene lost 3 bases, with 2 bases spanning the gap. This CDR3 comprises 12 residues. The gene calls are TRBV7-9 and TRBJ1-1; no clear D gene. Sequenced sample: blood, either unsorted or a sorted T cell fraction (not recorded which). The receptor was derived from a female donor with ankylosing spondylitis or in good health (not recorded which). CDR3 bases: TGTGCCAGCAGCTTAGCGCACACTGAAGCTTTCTTT. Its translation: CASSLAHTEAFF.